The T cell receptor (beta chain) under discussion was sequenced for a study of T cell repertoires in cytomegalovirus infection. TCRdb itself ran the reads through MiXCR, one entry per CDR3 protein. Found here are around 800,000 distinct CDR3 sequences, 32% of them singletons; the top ten hold around 12%. Germline values: CDR1 MNHNS, CDR2 SASEGT. CDR3 length equals 16 residues. V shed 7 bases and J shed 3 bases, with 19 bases lying between them. The table lists this clonotype with a few counts. The antigen is undetermined. Study findings and constraints: CMV-specific TCR beta clonotypes restricted by HLA-C were the ones dominating the ex vivo response.

The chain combines TRBV6-1 with TRBJ2-1; D tentatively reads TRBD1 or TRBD2 (6 bases each). This specimen was cultured CD8+ T cells from PBMCs, taken from culture after CMV antigen stimulation. This sequence originates from a human donor in good health (CMV status not recorded). Some clones in this sample may be carry-over from other donors' samples. This CDR3 reads CASTQDPGAIYNEQFF. CDR3 nucleotide sequence: TGTGCCAGCACCCAAGACCCGGGGGCGATCTACAATGAGCAGTTCTTC.